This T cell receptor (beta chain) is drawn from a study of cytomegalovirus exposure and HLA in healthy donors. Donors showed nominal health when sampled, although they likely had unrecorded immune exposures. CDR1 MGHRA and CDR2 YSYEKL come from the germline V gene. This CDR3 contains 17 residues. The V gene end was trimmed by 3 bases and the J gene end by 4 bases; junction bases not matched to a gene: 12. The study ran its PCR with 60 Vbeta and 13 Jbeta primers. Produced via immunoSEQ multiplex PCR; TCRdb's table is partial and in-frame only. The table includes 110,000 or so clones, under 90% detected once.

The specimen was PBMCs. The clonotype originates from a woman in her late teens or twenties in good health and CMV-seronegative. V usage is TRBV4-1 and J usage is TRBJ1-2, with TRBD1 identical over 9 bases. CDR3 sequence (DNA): TGCGCCAGCAGCCATCCGACTCACAGGGGGCTATTCTATGGCTACACCTTC. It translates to CASSHPTHRGLFYGYTF.